This T cell receptor beta chain comes out of a study of regulatory T cells in long-lasting Graves disease. The CDR3 runs 13 residues. Trimming stripped 4 bases from V and 3 bases from J, with 10 bases between. Germline assignment: CDR1 DFQATT and CDR2 SNEGSKA (reference sequence). The sample's time point: newly diagnosed GD, antithyroid drugs for less than 3 months. PBMC RNA served as the TCR library source. CDR3 regions were amplified by Arm-PCR using iRepertoire HTBI primers to build TCR beta libraries. TCRdb processed the multiplex PCR reads anew with MiXCR; each CDR3 protein has one entry. The sample has approximately 360,000 distinct CDR3 sequences; 10% to 15% are singletons. These data also featured in a second study, about T cells in Graves' hyperthyroidism and ophthalmopathy.

This chain links TRBV20-1 with TRBJ2-1; D unresolved. This TCR came from a young woman with Graves disease. The sample here was peripheral blood mononuclear cells (PBMCs), taken at new diagnosis, from a patient treated with antithyroid drugs. DNA for the CDR3: TGCAGTGCTATTAGGAGAATCTACAATGAGCAGTTCTTC. The encoded protein is CSAIRRIYNEQFF.